A selection of T cell receptor beta chains follows, all from one sample in a study of blood T cell repertoires in COVID-19. Sequencing used immunoSEQ multiplex PCR; TCRdb keeps in-frame clones, though not all of them. The sample shows approximately 210,000 clones, roughly nine tenths of them seen only once. The sample taken for sequencing was peripheral blood. Source of these receptors: a man aged 40-50 years with acute or convalescent COVID-19. The CDR3 runs from the conserved cysteine through the conserved F or W. A D gene is named only where the DNA matches it firmly. A clone size is listed for some rows: how often the clone was seen (once, few, many), or a class if it is expanded.

abundance | d_gene | j_gene | v_gene | CDR3aa | CDR3nt
once | NA | TRBJ1-1 | TRBV19 | CASRQIQRGYIGNTEAFF | TGTGCCAGTAGACAAATACAAAGGGGGTATATTGGGAACACTGAAGCTTTCTTT
NA | TRBD2 | TRBJ2-2 | TRBV10-3 | CAIKAGGDTGELFF | TGTGCCATCAAGGCGGGAGGCGACACCGGGGAGCTGTTTTTT
NA | TRBD1 | TRBJ1-4 | TRBV10-2 | CASSDTGGTTNEKLFF | TGCGCCAGCAGTGATACAGGGGGAACAACTAATGAAAAACTGTTTTTT
NA | TRBD1 | TRBJ1-2 | TRBV5-1 | CASSARTGDNYGYTF | TGCGCCAGCAGCGCCCGGACAGGAGATAACTATGGCTACACCTTC
few | NA | TRBJ2-3 | TRBV4-1 | CASSLDGGPTDTQYF | TGCGCCAGCAGCCTGGATGGGGGCCCCACAGATACGCAGTATTTT
NA | TRBD2 | TRBJ2-3 | TRBV27 | CASSSYRSGRAADTQYF | TGTGCCAGCAGTTCATATCGGAGCGGGAGGGCCGCAGATACGCAGTATTTT
NA | TRBD2 | TRBJ2-1 | TRBV7-2 | CASSLGLAVYNEQFF | TGTGCCAGCAGCTTAGGCCTAGCGGTCTACAATGAGCAGTTCTTC
once | TRBD2 | TRBJ2-3 | TRBV2 | CASKLMSGWSSGAPTDTQYF | TGTGCCAGCAAGTTAATGTCGGGCTGGTCTAGCGGGGCCCCCACAGATACGCAGTATTTT
NA | NA | TRBJ2-1 | TRBV24-1 | CATSDSQGGTYNEQFF | TGTGCCACCAGTGATTCGCAGGGCGGCACCTACAATGAGCAGTTCTTC
NA | TRBD1 | TRBJ1-3 | TRBV7-8 | CASKGQGGNTIYF | TGTGCCAGCAAGGGACAGGGGGGAAACACCATATATTTT
NA | NA | TRBJ1-4 | TRBV4-1 | CASSQEREKLFF | TGCGCCAGCAGCCAAGAGAGGGAAAAACTGTTTTTT
NA | TRBD2 | TRBJ2-2 | TRBV3-1/TRBV3-2 | CASSPLWLAGLTNTGELFF | TGTGCCAGCAGCCCCCTATGGCTAGCGGGGCTAACGAACACCGGGGAGCTGTTTTTT
NA | NA | TRBJ2-1 | TRBV9 | CASSVVDSPSNEQFF | TGTGCCAGCAGCGTAGTGGACAGTCCTTCCAATGAGCAGTTCTTC
NA | NA | TRBJ1-5 | TRBV19 | CASSRPDRPLLPQHF | TGTGCCAGTAGTCGACCTGACAGGCCCCTGCTGCCCCAGCATTTT
NA | NA | TRBJ2-5 | TRBV12-3/TRBV12-4 | CASSPGETQYF | TGTGCCAGCAGCCCGGGAGAGACCCAGTACTTC
NA | NA | TRBJ1-4 | TRBV7-9 | CASSSPVRGHSSEKLFF | TGTGCCAGCAGCTCGCCTGTCCGGGGACACTCATCTGAAAAACTGTTTTTT
NA | TRBD1 | TRBJ1-2 | TRBV5-5 | CASSPWTGNYGYTF | TGTGCCAGCAGCCCGTGGACAGGGAACTATGGCTACACCTTC
NA | NA | TRBJ1-2 | TRBV18 | CASSPEIGNKAGPRGGYTF | TGTGCCAGCTCACCGGAAATTGGGAATAAGGCCGGGCCTCGGGGTGGCTACACCTTC
NA | TRBD1 | TRBJ2-1 | TRBV29-1 | CSVHLRDRVSYNEQFF | TGCAGCGTCCACCTTCGGGACAGGGTATCCTACAATGAGCAGTTCTTC
once | TRBD1 | TRBJ1-5 | TRBV7-9 | CASSTTGDWNQPQHF | TGTGCCAGCAGCACAACAGGGGATTGGAATCAGCCCCAGCATTTT
NA | TRBD2 | TRBJ2-3 | TRBV10-1 | CASSDPGTSGGVDTQYF | TGCGCCAGCAGTGATCCCGGGACTAGCGGGGGGGTGGATACGCAGTATTTT
NA | NA | TRBJ2-2 | TRBV7-9 | CASLRGTGNTGELFF | TGTGCCTCCCTAAGGGGGACGGGGAACACCGGGGAGCTGTTTTTT
NA | NA | TRBJ1-2 | TRBV6-5 | CASSYSADTNYGYTF | TGTGCCAGCAGTTACTCGGCGGATACTAACTATGGCTACACCTTC
NA | NA | TRBJ2-7 | TRBV7-2 | CASSQGGQDIDEQYF | TGTGCCAGCAGCCAGGGAGGACAGGACATCGACGAGCAGTACTTC
NA | NA | TRBJ2-5 | TRBV9 | CASSQGLEETQYF | TGTGCCAGCAGCCAGGGCCTGGAAGAGACCCAGTACTTC
NA | NA | TRBJ1-4 | TRBV28 | CASSPIFGGAREKLFF | TGTGCCAGCAGCCCGATTTTTGGGGGGGCGAGGGAAAAACTGTTTTTT
NA | NA | TRBJ2-3 | TRBV2 | CASSERGSTDTQYF | TGTGCCAGCAGCGAACGGGGAAGCACAGATACGCAGTATTTT
NA | TRBD1 | TRBJ1-1 | TRBV28 | CASSSGAAGGAGTEAFF | TGTGCCAGCAGTTCGGGGGCGGCAGGGGGCGCGGGGACTGAAGCTTTCTTT
NA | TRBD1 | TRBJ1-2 | TRBV2 | CASNRDSNYGYTF | TGTGCCAGCAATCGGGACAGTAACTATGGCTACACCTTC
NA | NA | TRBJ2-1 | TRBV7-9 | CASSHIRAGIPYNEQFF | TGTGCCAGCAGTCATATCCGGGCAGGGATCCCCTACAATGAGCAGTTCTTC
NA | NA | TRBJ2-3 | TRBV7-6 | CASGVNTDTQYF | TGTGCTTCCGGAGTGAACACAGATACGCAGTATTTT
NA | NA | TRBJ2-7 | TRBV3-1/TRBV3-2 | CASSPGMGEQYF | TGTGCCAGCAGCCCCGGGATGGGGGAGCAGTACTTC
once | NA | TRBJ2-5 | TRBV27 | CASSSRGETQYF | TGTGCCAGCAGTTCACGGGGGGAGACCCAGTACTTC
NA | NA | TRBJ1-5 | TRBV5-1 | CASSFAEGGQPQHF | TGCGCCAGCAGCTTCGCGGAGGGAGGGCAGCCCCAGCATTTT
few | NA | TRBJ2-7 | TRBV7-2 | CASSEGASGPYEQYF | TGTGCCAGCAGCGAGGGGGCTAGCGGGCCTTACGAGCAGTACTTC
NA | TRBD1 | TRBJ2-7 | TRBV15 | CATSRDQGDSSYEQYF | TGTGCCACCAGCAGAGATCAGGGGGATAGCTCCTACGAGCAGTACTTC
once | TRBD1 | TRBJ2-1 | TRBV19 | CASSPLDRGGANEQFF | TGTGCCAGTAGTCCCTTGGACAGGGGAGGGGCCAATGAGCAGTTCTTC
NA | NA | TRBJ1-1 | TRBV5-1 | CASSPHEASEAFF | TGCGCCAGCAGCCCCCACGAGGCATCTGAAGCTTTCTTT
NA | NA | TRBJ2-7 | TRBV7-9 | CASSLVAGTRAYEQYF | TGTGCCAGCAGCTTAGTCGCTGGGACTCGAGCCTACGAGCAGTACTTC
NA | NA | TRBJ1-4 | TRBV19 | CASSSGQGEKLFF | TGTGCCAGTAGTTCGGGACAAGGCGAAAAACTGTTTTTT
few | NA | TRBJ1-5 | TRBV19 | CASSPGFNQPQHF | TGTGCCAGTAGTCCAGGGTTCAATCAGCCCCAGCATTTT
NA | NA | TRBJ1-2 | TRBV4-1 | CASSHPGFGGYTF | TGCGCCAGCAGCCACCCGGGGTTCGGGGGCTACACCTTC
NA | NA | TRBJ2-1 | TRBV6-2/TRBV6-3 | CASRPTILVAYNEQFF | TGTGCCAGCAGACCTACCATCCTAGTGGCCTACAATGAGCAGTTCTTC
once | TRBD1 | TRBJ2-7 | TRBV5-1 | CASSLPGQGIHEQYF | TGCGCCAGCAGCTTGCCCGGACAGGGTATCCACGAGCAGTACTTC
few | NA | TRBJ2-5 | TRBV19 | CASTRSQVRGETQYF | TGTGCCAGTACTCGATCGCAGGTCAGGGGAGAGACCCAGTACTTC
NA | NA | TRBJ2-3 | TRBV14 | CASSRRHQGTSTDTQYF | TGTGCCAGCAGCCGGAGACACCAGGGTACTAGCACAGATACGCAGTATTTT
NA | NA | TRBJ1-1 | TRBV30 | CAWSVGLDGNTEAFF | TGTGCCTGGAGTGTGGGGCTGGATGGGAACACTGAAGCTTTCTTT
NA | TRBD2 | TRBJ2-1 | TRBV6-5 | CASSRTGTSLSGQFF | TGTGCCAGCAGCCGTACCGGGACTAGTCTGTCTGGGCAGTTCTTC